The clone carrying this T cell receptor (beta chain) was seen once. This record belongs to a study of blood T cell repertoires in COVID-19. Study as a whole: The United States, Italy and Spain supplied acute and convalescent COVID-19 samples.

Germline values: CDR1 MNHEY, CDR2 SVGAGI. This CDR3 has 13 residues. With 6 bases clipped from V and 6 bases from J, the junction kept 5 bases outside the gene matches. Assay used: immunoSEQ multiplex PCR; TCRdb lists only in-frame clones, some missing. The repertoire has about 220,000 clones, around 81% of them found once; the top ten carry more than 7%. The origin of this receptor is a woman in her 70s with acute or convalescent COVID-19. The chain has TRBV6-5 and TRBJ2-1; 7 bases are a match to TRBD1. Material: peripheral blood. CDR3 bases: TGTGCCAGCAGCCGCAACAGGGGCAATGAGCAGTTCTTC. Protein sequence: CASSRNRGNEQFF.